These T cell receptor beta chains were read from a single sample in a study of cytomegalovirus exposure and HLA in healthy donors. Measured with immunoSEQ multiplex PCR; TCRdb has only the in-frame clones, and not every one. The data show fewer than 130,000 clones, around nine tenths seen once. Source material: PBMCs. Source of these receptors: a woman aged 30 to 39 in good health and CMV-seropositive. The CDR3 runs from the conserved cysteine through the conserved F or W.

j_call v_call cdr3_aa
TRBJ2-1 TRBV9 CASSVDVGNEQFF
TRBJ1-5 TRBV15 CATSRDGGMNNQPQHF
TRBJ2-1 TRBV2 CASWGTSGRSSYNEQFF
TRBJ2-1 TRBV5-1 CASSFQGLAGMGEQFF
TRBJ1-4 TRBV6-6 CASSYRDREGKLFF
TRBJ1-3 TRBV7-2 CASSVQGALGNTIYF
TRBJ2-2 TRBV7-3 CASSPNRGQGELFF
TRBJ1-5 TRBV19 CASRPTQINQPQHF
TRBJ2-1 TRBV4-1 CASSLTPFSYNEQFF
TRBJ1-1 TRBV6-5 CASSYGQGRTEAFF
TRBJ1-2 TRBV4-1 CASSQDLRGPGYTF
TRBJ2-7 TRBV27 CASSASRLAVYEQYF
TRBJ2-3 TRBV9 CASSGRSSGGHVSHTDTQYF
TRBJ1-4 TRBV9 CASSENNEKLFF
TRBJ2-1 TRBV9 CASSVRGSYNEQFF
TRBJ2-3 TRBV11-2 CASSSSWSPDTQYF
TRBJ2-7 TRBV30 CAWRSQTDQGWSDYEQYF
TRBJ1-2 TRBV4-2 CASSQDEASRYGYTF
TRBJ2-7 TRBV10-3 CAISEVAGSYEQYF
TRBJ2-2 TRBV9 CASSVDNFLTGELFF
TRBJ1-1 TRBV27 CASSFGQYTEAFF
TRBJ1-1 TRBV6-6 CASSQQLSTEAFF
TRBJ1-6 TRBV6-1 CASSENGDNSPLHF
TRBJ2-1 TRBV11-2 CASSSAGPQEQFF
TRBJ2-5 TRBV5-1 CASSLGPWVSGSETQYF
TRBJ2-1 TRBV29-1 CSVPTSGGANEQFF
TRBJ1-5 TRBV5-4 CASSWGGTNQPQHF
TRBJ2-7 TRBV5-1 CASSSLLQGGHSYEQYF
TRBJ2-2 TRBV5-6 CASSKGLADRTGELFF
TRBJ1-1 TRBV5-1 CASSVQGDPTEAFF
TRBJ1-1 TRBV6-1 CASSEWGTGVTEAFF
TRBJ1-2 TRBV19 CATSSEATGASGGYTF
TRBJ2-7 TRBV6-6 CASSYSCDIRGCEQYF
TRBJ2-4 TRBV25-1 CASSDAGGSKNIQYF
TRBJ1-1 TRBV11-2 CASSFSGSEAFF
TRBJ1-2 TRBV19 CASKRQGAGYGYTF
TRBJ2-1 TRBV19 CASSSRDRGLAGESNEQFF
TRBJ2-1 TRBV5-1 CASSLAQGAPNEQFF
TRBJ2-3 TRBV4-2 CASSQAGGVADTQYF
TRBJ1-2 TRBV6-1 CASSRGRDYGYTF
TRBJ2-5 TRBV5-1 CASSSSGRAETQYF
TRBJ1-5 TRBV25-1 CASSQTGAQPQHF
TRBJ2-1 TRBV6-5 CASSYGGAYNEQFF
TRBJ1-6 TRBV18 CASSPLQNNSPLHF
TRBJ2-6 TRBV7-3 CASRASGANVLTF
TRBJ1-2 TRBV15 CATSRDVGPYYGYTF
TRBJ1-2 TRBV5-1 CASRLTRGEGYTF
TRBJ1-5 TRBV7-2 CASSTGQGFQPQHF
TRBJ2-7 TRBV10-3 CAISESAGVHEQYF
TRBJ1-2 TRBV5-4 CASSPMTGGGSGYTF
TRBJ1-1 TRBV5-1 CASSFQGAPHTEAFF
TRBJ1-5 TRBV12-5 CASGLVRWGEQVRQPQHF
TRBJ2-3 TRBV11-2 CASSRGGGDLSTQYF
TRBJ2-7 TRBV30 CAWSLAGGVYEQYF
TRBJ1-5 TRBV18 CASSPDRGLGQPQHF
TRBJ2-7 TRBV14 CASSQVTDRGLYEQYF
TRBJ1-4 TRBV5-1 CANDSDPDATNEKLFF
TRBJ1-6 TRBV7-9 CASSLGTGVNSPLHF
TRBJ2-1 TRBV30 CAWGLSGEQFF